Shown below are 30 T cell receptor beta chains from a single sample sequenced in a study of T cell repertoires in cytomegalovirus infection. One entry per CDR3 protein, called by TCRdb with MiXCR from the reads. Found here are around 130,000 distinct CDR3 sequences, approximately 8.8% of them singletons; the top ten hold about 9.5%. Specimen: PBMCs. The receptors were gathered from a human donor in good health (CMV status not recorded). Some clones in this sample may be carry-over from other donors' samples.

This clonotype has ten or more counts. This chain links TRBV7-2 with TRBJ2-2; TRBD2 might be the D (8 bases). The V and J ends lost 4 bases and 6 bases respectively, with 18 bases between them. Germline CDR1 is SGHTA and CDR2 is FQGNSA. The length of the CDR3 is 16 residues. In DNA form, the CDR3 reads TGTGCCAGCAGCTCACGGGGGACAGCGGGGGCCGGGGAGCTGTTTTTT. This translates into CASSSRGTAGAGELFF.

This clonotype was seen ten or more times. The chain joins TRBV2 to TRBJ2-2, with TRBD1 identical over 8 bases. The CDR3 is 15 residues long. V lost 6 bases and J lost 4; bases outside the gene matches: 7. Germline V gene lookup returns CDR1 SNHLY and CDR2 FYNNEI. The CDR3 region is CASRRTGSGTGELFF. The CDR3 DNA sequence: TGTGCCAGCAGAAGGACAGGGTCCGGCACCGGGGAGCTGTTTTTT.

The V and J genes are TRBV12-3 or TRBV12-4 and TRBJ1-6, with 7 nucleotides matching TRBD1. The V and J ends lost 5 bases and 7 bases, in that order; junction bases with no gene match: 8. This CDR3 contains 15 residues. CDR3: CASSPQGGWNSPLHF. In DNA form, the CDR3 reads TGTGCCAGCAGTCCGCAGGGGGGTTGGAATTCACCCCTCCACTTT.

This clonotype was picked up many times. This chain connects TRBV2 to TRBJ1-1; D gene uncertain. This CDR3 is built from 14 residues. V was pared by 4 bases and J by 1 base, with 10 bases between. CDR1 and CDR2 (germline): SNHLY, FYNNEI. This CDR3 reads CASSAGPKNTEAFF. The CDR3 nucleotides are TGTGCCAGCAGTGCCGGGCCGAAGAACACTGAAGCTTTCTTT. Combining the CDR3 with reference TRBV2 and TRBJ1-1 gives the whole variable domain EPEVTQTPSHQVTQMGQEVILRCVPISNHLYFYWYRQILGQKVEFLVSFYNNEISEKSEIFDDQFSVERPDGSNFTLKIRSTKLEDSAMYFCASSAGPKNTEAFFGQGTRLTVV.

The table lists this clonotype with many counts. This sequence joins TRBV7-2 and TRBJ1-3, with 7 bases identical to TRBD1. The germline CDR1 and CDR2 sequences are SGHTA and FQGNSA. This CDR3 has 14 amino acids. Trimming cost V 4 bases and J 2 bases; bases outside gene matches: 2. For the CDR3, the DNA is TGTGCCAGCAGCTCCAGGGGGACTGGAAACACCATATATTTT. Its protein product is CASSSRGTGNTIYF.

This chain links TRBV2 with TRBJ1-1, with D tentatively TRBD1 (6 bases). Trimming cost V 8 bases and J 7 bases, with 11 bases left between them. CDR1 and CDR2 from the germline V gene are SNHLY and FYNNEI. The CDR3 is 11 amino acids. The CDR3 DNA is TGTGCCAGCGTCACCAGGGGTGAAGCTTTCTTT. Translated, it gives CASVTRGEAFF.

Many counts were recorded for this clonotype. This rearrangement joins TRBV7-9 to TRBJ2-2, with D unclear. Trimming took off 1 base at V and 3 bases at J, with 15 bases between the two ends. The CDR3 has 17 amino acids. Germline CDR1 is SEHNR and CDR2 is FQNEAQ (reference sequence). CDR3 in DNA: TGTGCCAGCAGCTTAGAGAAGGGAAGAGACTACACCGGGGAGCTGTTTTTT. It encodes CASSLEKGRDYTGELFF.

This clonotype has at least ten counts. V usage is TRBV12-3 or TRBV12-4 and J usage is TRBJ1-1; D is possibly TRBD1 (6 bases). The CDR3 sequence is 13 residues long. V lost 5 bases to trimming and J lost 8 bases, with 15 bases between them. The CDR3 reads CASSRQQGTEAFF. CDR3 coding DNA: TGTGCCAGCAGTCGCCAACAGGGTACCGAAGCTTTCTTT.

This clonotype has ten or more counts. This chain links TRBV20-1 with TRBJ2-3, with 9 bases lining up with TRBD1. CDR1 is DFQATT, CDR2 SNEGSKA, per germline (reference sequence). CDR3 length equals 16 residues. Unmatched junction bases numbered 12, after V lost 5 bases and J lost 3 bases. The CDR3 nucleotides read TGCAGTGCTTGTGAAGCGGACAGGGGATGGACAGATACGCAGTATTTT. This gives the protein CSACEADRGWTDTQYF.

The chain uses TRBV19 and TRBJ1-6, with TRBD1 matching 9 bases. V gave up 3 bases and J gave up 8 bases; unmatched junction bases: 8. CDR3 length: 16 amino acids. CDR1 and CDR2 (germline): LNHDA, SQIVND (reference sequence). The CDR3 is CASSIISGQGHSPLHF. The CDR3 nucleotides read TGTGCCAGTAGTATTATTTCGGGACAGGGACATTCACCCCTCCACTTT.

In this sample, this clonotype turned up a few times. This sequence joins TRBV9 and TRBJ2-1, with TRBD2 matching 8 bases. Germline V CDR1 and CDR2: SGDLS, YYNGEE. The CDR3 length is 19 residues. J gave up 1 base and V 0 bases, and 12 bases lay outside the gene matches. CDR3 sequence reads: CASSVGGWDGGGSYNEQFF. CDR3 bases: TGTGCCAGCAGCGTAGGCGGGTGGGACGGGGGGGGGTCCTACAATGAGCAGTTCTTC.

This clonotype was counted between two and nine times. This sequence joins TRBV13 and TRBJ1-2, with 8 bases aligning to TRBD1. Trimming took 5 bases from V and 4 from J; bases not matched to a gene: 6. Per the germline V gene, CDR1 is PRHDT and CDR2 is FYEKMQ (reference sequence). The CDR3 has 14 residues. The CDR3, as DNA: TGTGCCAGCAGCCGTACAACAGGGGGCTATGGCTACACCTTC. Its translation: CASSRTTGGYGYTF. The full variable domain, with the rest looked up from reference TRBV13 and TRBJ1-2, is AAGVIQSPRHLIKEKRETATLKCYPIPRHDTVYWYQQGPGQDPQFLISFYEKMQSDKGSIPDRFSAQQFSDYHSELNMSSLELGDSALYFCASSRTTGGYGYTFGSGTRLTVV.

The chain is built from TRBV29-1 and TRBJ2-3; 7 bases fit TRBD2. The CDR3 runs 14 residues. Germline CDR1 reads SQVTM; CDR2 reads ANQGSEA. V lost 0 bases, J lost 4 bases, and 4 bases stayed unmatched. CDR3 DNA sequence: TGCAGCGTTGAAGATCCGGGGGGTGCAGATACGCAGTATTTT. This gives the protein CSVEDPGGADTQYF.

This chain joins TRBV5-4 and TRBJ1-4; maybe TRBD1 (5 bases). The CDR3 contains 15 residues. Trimming stripped 4 bases from V and 0 bases from J, with 10 bases between. Per germline, CDR1 SGHNT and CDR2 YYREEE (reference sequence). CDR3 loop: CASSRDRATNEKLFF. CDR3 coding DNA: TGTGCCAGCAGCCGGGACCGCGCAACTAATGAAAAACTGTTTTTT.

The chain employs TRBV29-1 and TRBJ2-2; D unclear. The germline gives CDR1 SQVTM, CDR2 ANQGSEA. The CDR3 covers 16 residues. The V end was cut by 2 bases, the J end by 3 bases, with 16 bases between. CDR3 bases: TGCAGCGTTGAAAGAAGGTCAGAAACATACACCGGGGAGCTGTTTTTT. It yields the protein CSVERRSETYTGELFF.

This clonotype occurred once. The chain combines TRBV2 with TRBJ2-2; D remains ambiguous. CDR1 is SNHLY and CDR2 is FYNNEI in the germline V gene. V dropped 6 bases and J dropped 3 bases, with 11 bases sitting between them. The CDR3 covers 14 residues. CDR3 nucleotides: TGTGCCAGCAGGGGGTACGAGGACACCGGGGAGCTGTTTTTT. Protein sequence: CASRGYEDTGELFF.

The sample holds a few counts of this clonotype. The CDR3 bases are TGTGCCAGCAGAACAGGGAGCCCAGATACGCAGTATTTT. As protein: CASRTGSPDTQYF. The chain links TRBV28 to TRBJ2-3; D is perhaps TRBD1 (6 bases). Germline loops: CDR1 MDHEN, CDR2 SYDVKM. V was clipped by 6 bases and J by 4 bases, with 11 bases between them. This CDR3 spans 13 amino acids. The whole variable domain, filled in from reference TRBV28 and TRBJ2-3, reads DVKVTQSSRYLVKRTGEKVFLECVQDMDHENMFWYRQDPGLGLRLIYFSYDVKMKEKGDIPEGYSVSREKKERFSLILESASTNQTSMYLCASRTGSPDTQYFGPGTRLTVL.

This clonotype was counted between two and nine times. The V and J genes are TRBV5-4 and TRBJ1-2; D unresolved. This CDR3 is built from 13 residues. V was clipped by 0 bases and J by 6 bases, with 9 bases between them. Germline CDR1 and CDR2: SGHNT and YYREEE (reference sequence). In nucleotides, the CDR3 is TGTGCCAGCAGCTTGGCCTTCCTGGATGGCTACACCTTC. Translated, it gives CASSLAFLDGYTF.

This clonotype was recorded many times. The gene calls are TRBV12-5 and TRBJ1-2, with D perhaps TRBD1 (5 bases). Per germline, CDR1 LGHNT and CDR2 FRNRAP. The CDR3 spans 15 residues. Trimming pared 1 base from V and 3 bases from J, leaving 12 bases between. CDR3 in amino acids: CASGLGEGADYGYTF. CDR3 sequence (DNA): TGTGCTAGTGGTTTGGGGGAAGGGGCCGACTATGGCTACACCTTC. The entire variable domain, with the rest obtained from reference TRBV12-5 and TRBJ1-2, is as follows: DARVTQTPRHKVTEMGQEVTMRCQPILGHNTVFWYRQTMMQGLELLAYFRNRAPLDDSGMPKDRFSAEMPDATLATLKIQPSEPRDSAVYFCASGLGEGADYGYTFGSGTRLTVV.

The sample holds many counts of this clonotype. The chain links TRBV20-1 to TRBJ1-2; D possibly corresponds to TRBD1 (5 bases). V was trimmed by 6 bases and J by 8 bases, leaving 16 bases between them. This CDR3 is built from 12 residues. Germline-derived CDR1 and CDR2 are DFQATT and SNEGSKA (reference sequence). The CDR3 spells CSAPGGVLGYTF. The CDR3 region has the DNA TGCAGTGCCCCCGGGGGGGTCTTAGGCTACACCTTC.

This clonotype showed up many times. The chain combines TRBV19 with TRBJ1-2; 11 nucleotides line up with TRBD1. V was pared by 2 bases and J by 10 bases, with 9 bases of the junction left unmatched. The germline gives CDR1 LNHDA, CDR2 SQIVND (reference sequence). The length of the CDR3 is 15 residues. The CDR3 region has the DNA TGTGCCAGTAGTATACACCCGGGACAGGGGGAAGACTACACCTTC. Amino acid sequence: CASSIHPGQGEDYTF.

This clonotype was seen many times. The V call is TRBV5-1, the J call TRBJ2-7, with D unclear. The CDR3 sequence is 14 residues long. With 0 bases removed from V and 5 bases from J, the gap between germline ends came to 12 bases. Per germline, CDR1 SGHRS and CDR2 YFSETQ. Here the CDR3 DNA reads TGCGCCAGCAGCTTGGAAGGCCTACGGGACGAGCAGTACTTC. Its translation is CASSLEGLRDEQYF.

In its sample, this clonotype was seen many times. The chain recombines TRBV20-1 with TRBJ2-1; D is ambiguous. With 4 bases removed from V and 3 bases from J, the gap between germline ends came to 10 bases. The CDR3 runs 13 residues. The germline CDR1 and CDR2 sequences are DFQATT and SNEGSKA (reference sequence). Here the CDR3 DNA reads TGCAGTGCTACAGACCTCAACTACAATGAGCAGTTCTTC. Its translation is CSATDLNYNEQFF.

This clonotype came up many times. The chain has TRBV14 and TRBJ2-1, with D tentatively TRBD2 (6 bases). Trimming took 4 bases from V and 4 from J, leaving 14 bases between them. The germline V gene encodes CDR1 SGHDN and CDR2 FVKESK. The CDR3 extends over 15 amino acids. The CDR3 bases are TGTGCCAGCAGCCTACAGACCCTAGCGTACAATGAGCAGTTCTTC. This gives the protein CASSLQTLAYNEQFF.

At least ten counts were recorded for this clonotype. The chain couples TRBV12-3 or TRBV12-4 to TRBJ1-6; TRBD1 agrees at 11 bases. The CDR3 spans 15 residues. J was trimmed by 10 bases and V by 3 bases; bases with no gene match: 5. CDR3 residues: CASSFGTGGGSPLHF. The CDR3 nucleotides read TGTGCCAGCAGTTTCGGGACAGGGGGAGGCTCACCCCTCCACTTT.

This clonotype was picked up many times. This chain uses TRBV5-1 with TRBJ1-2; D call uncertain. Trimming stripped 7 bases from V and 8 bases from J, with 21 bases between. The V gene's germline CDR1 is SGHRS and CDR2 YFSETQ. The CDR3 contains 14 residues. CDR3 residues: CASALQIAEVGYTF. CDR3 DNA sequence: TGCGCCAGCGCCCTGCAGATTGCTGAAGTGGGCTACACCTTC.

This clonotype was counted many times. The V gene is TRBV7-8, the J gene TRBJ1-1; D call uncertain. Germline CDR1 is SGHVS and CDR2 is FQNEAQ. This CDR3 comprises 16 residues. Trimming shortened V by 2 bases and J by 0 bases, and 13 bases separated the two germline ends. CDR3 nucleotide sequence: TGTGCCAGCAGCTTATTGAGGGATACTATGAACACTGAAGCTTTCTTT. This encodes CASSLLRDTMNTEAFF.

Comment on this clonotype: This may arise from a read error, as a much more abundant clone is one base away. V gene TRBV2 combines with J gene TRBJ1-2; D gene unclear. The V end was cut by 8 bases, the J end by 2 bases, with 9 bases between. In germline, CDR1 is SNHLY, CDR2 FYNNEI. This CDR3 has 12 residues. The CDR3 is CASCDLNYGYTF. The CDR3, as DNA: TGTGCCAGCTGCGACTTGAACTATGGCTACACCTTC.

This clonotype was detected many times. J is TRBJ2-2 and V is TRBV7-6, with TRBD1 as a possible D gene (6 bases). This CDR3 contains 16 residues. Germline CDR1 SGHVS, CDR2 FNYEAQ. Deletions cut 1 base from V and 3 bases from J, with 12 bases between. In nucleotides, the CDR3 is TGTGCCAGCAGCTTAGTCCAGGGGCGTGACACCGGGGAGCTGTTTTTT. Amino acid sequence: CASSLVQGRDTGELFF. The whole variable domain, remainder taken from reference TRBV7-6 and TRBJ2-2, is GAGVSQSPRYKVTKRGQDVALRCDPISGHVSLYWYRQALGQGPEFLTYFNYEAQQDKSGLPNDRFSAERPEGSISTLTIQRTEQRDSAMYRCASSLVQGRDTGELFFGEGSRLTVL.

This clonotype occurred many times. The V call is TRBV28, the J call TRBJ1-1; 7 bases map to TRBD1. Germline CDR1 is MDHEN and CDR2 is SYDVKM. Trimming removed 2 bases from V and 6 bases from J; junction bases left unmatched: 12. The CDR3 consists of 16 residues. CDR3 coding DNA: TGTGCCAGCAGTTTAGATCCCTTGGGGGACAGTTCTGAAGCTTTCTTT. It codes for CASSLDPLGDSSEAFF.